What follows is one T cell receptor beta chain and its context. Trimming cost V 4 bases and J 1 base; bases outside gene matches: 4. This CDR3 spans 15 amino acids. The germline V gene has CDR1 SGHNT and CDR2 YYREEE (reference sequence). Original methodology: Scientists estimated how many nucleated cells there were by amplifying reference gene primers. TCRdb's copy holds only in-frame clones and misses some; the assay was immunoSEQ multiplex PCR. V, J and clone size are taken as reported in that table, and D and trimming were inferred from the DNA itself. The sample holds about 100,000 clones, roughly nine tenths seen once. These data come from a study of blood T cell repertoires in COVID-19. Across the study: Material from acute and convalescent COVID-19 was sourced from the United States, Italy and Spain. T cells, B-cell-depleted T cells, or PBMCs provided the cDNA or gDNA that served as material.

The rearrangement links TRBV5-4 to TRBJ1-5; TRBD1 matches 8 bases. The TCR sequence derives from a man in his fifties or sixties with acute or convalescent COVID-19. The sequenced material came from peripheral blood. The CDR3 DNA sequence: TGTGCCAGCAGCCCTGACAGGGGCAGCAATCAGCCCCAGCATTTT. This encodes CASSPDRGSNQPQHF.